This T cell receptor (beta chain) was identified in a study of T cell repertoires in cytomegalovirus infection. TCRdb re-analysed the reads in MiXCR, keeping a single row per CDR3 protein. The sample holds 400,000 or so distinct CDR3 sequences, approximately 18% seen once. The CDR3 length is 14 residues. Trimming removed 5 bases from V and 5 bases from J, with 14 bases in between. Germline V lookup: CDR1 MDHEN, CDR2 SYDVKM. This clonotype was sampled from a human donor in good health (CMV status not recorded). Some clones in this sample may be carry-over from other donors' samples. Sequencing was done on a sample of PBMCs. The rearrangement joins TRBV28 to TRBJ2-3; perhaps TRBD2 as D (6 bases). CDR3 loop: CASSPPGDKDTQYF. CDR3 sequence (DNA): TGTGCCAGCAGTCCCCCGGGGGATAAAGATACGCAGTATTTT.